Below are 17 T cell receptor beta chains sequenced from a single sample in a study of cytomegalovirus exposure and HLA in healthy donors. The PCR used 60 Vbeta and 13 Jbeta primers. Clones were sequenced by immunoSEQ multiplex PCR, and TCRdb holds only the in-frame ones, with some missing. The top ten clones hold 3.5% to 4.5% of a sample with 95,000 to 110,000 clones, 65% to 85% of them seen once. The sample taken for sequencing was PBMCs. Every receptor here comes from a man aged 50 to 59 in good health and CMV-seropositive.

DNA for the CDR3: TGTGCCAGCAGCTCCCGGACAGGTGGAGCTAACTATGGCTACACCTTC. Protein: CASSSRTGGANYGYTF. The rearrangement joins TRBV11-2 to TRBJ1-2; TRBD1 aligns across 7 bases. Germline CDR1 reads SGHAT; CDR2 reads FQNNGV. The V segment lost 4 bases and the J segment 0 bases; nucleotides outside the gene matches: 8. The CDR3 is 16 amino acids.

This chain uses TRBV11-3 with TRBJ2-2; 7 bases match TRBD1. Germline V CDR1 and CDR2: SGHNT, YENEEA. The CDR3 spans 16 residues. Trimming removed 0 bases from V and 6 bases from J; junction bases left unmatched: 7. The CDR3 is CASSLDRTGYSGELFF. CDR3 nucleotides: TGTGCCAGCAGCTTAGATCGGACAGGCTATTCCGGGGAGCTGTTTTTT.

The rearrangement joins TRBV6-1 to TRBJ2-7, with 8 bases fitting TRBD2. The CDR3 loop spans 14 amino acids. The V gene's germline CDR1 is MNHNS and CDR2 SASEGT. The trim removed 6 bases at V and 0 bases at J, leaving 4 bases unmatched. The CDR3 sequence: CASRTGTSSYEQYF. CDR3 bases: TGTGCCAGCAGGACCGGGACTAGCTCCTACGAGCAGTACTTC.

The chain recombines TRBV25-1 with TRBJ2-3; TRBD2 is a possible D gene (5 bases). The length of the CDR3 is 11 residues. Trimming took off 6 bases at V and 6 bases at J, with 7 bases between the two ends. CDR1 and CDR2 (germline): MGHDK, SYGVNS. CDR3 DNA: TGTGCCAGCAGGGGCGGGGATACGCAGTATTTT. Protein: CASRGGDTQYF.

CDR3 in amino acids: CASSGGQLYEQYF. The CDR3 DNA sequence: TGTGCCAGTAGTGGGGGACAGCTCTACGAGCAGTACTTC. The chain carries TRBV19 and TRBJ2-7, with 7 nucleotides matching TRBD1. The CDR3 contains 13 residues. From germline, CDR1 is LNHDA and CDR2 SQIVND (reference sequence). With V trimmed by 5 bases and J by 3 bases, 4 bases remained unmatched. Filled out from reference TRBV19 and TRBJ2-7, the complete variable domain reads DGGITQSPKYLFRKEGQNVTLSCEQNLNHDAMYWYRQDPGQGLRLIYYSQIVNDFQKGDIAEGYSVSREKKESFPLTVTSAQKNPTAFYLCASSGGQLYEQYFGPGTRLTVT.

This clone was found a few times. The V and J genes are TRBV6-1 and TRBJ2-5; D remains ambiguous. This CDR3 is built from 14 residues. V dropped 6 bases and J dropped 2 bases, with 13 bases sitting between them. Germline V gene sequence: CDR1 MNHNS, CDR2 SASEGT. The CDR3 DNA is TGTGCCAGCAGCCCAAGGCGAGGACAAGAGACCCAGTACTTC. It specifies CASSPRRGQETQYF.

The chain couples TRBV15 to TRBJ2-5; a possible D gene is TRBD1 (6 bases). The CDR3 loop spans 16 amino acids. The germline V gene encodes CDR1 LNHNV and CDR2 YYDKDF (reference sequence). Trimming left V 1 base short and J 1 base short, with 13 bases between. The CDR3: CATSRAAGVSQETQYF. The CDR3, as DNA: TGTGCCACCAGCAGAGCCGCAGGGGTCTCCCAAGAGACCCAGTACTTC. Together with reference TRBV15 and TRBJ2-5, the CDR3 gives the full variable domain: DAMVIQNPRYQVTQFGKPVTLSCSQTLNHNVMYWYQQKSSQAPKLLFHYYDKDFNNEADTPDNFQSRRPNTSFCFLDIRSPGLGDTAMYLCATSRAAGVSQETQYFGPGTRLLVL.

In this sample, this clone turned up once. Germline and junction disagree at one end, which may indicate a read error. This chain connects TRBV28 to TRBJ2-2; 9 positions agree with TRBD1. The CDR3 spans 18 residues. The germline gives CDR1 MDHEN, CDR2 SYDVKM. Written as DNA, the CDR3 is TGTGCCAGCAGCTTATTACCGGGACAGGGTGTCGACACCGGGGAGCTGTTTTTT. It encodes CASSLLPGQGVDTGELFF.

The chain is built from TRBV29-1 and TRBJ2-7; TRBD1 matches 7 bases. The germline V gene encodes CDR1 SQVTM and CDR2 ANQGSEA. V lost 6 bases and J lost 3; bases outside the gene matches: 14. This CDR3 is built from 15 residues. CDR3 coding DNA: TGCAGCGTCGCTCCCGACCCGACAGGGTTCTACGAGCAGTACTTC. Protein product: CSVAPDPTGFYEQYF.

The chain combines TRBV29-1 with TRBJ2-7; 8 bases match TRBD1. This CDR3 region has 12 residues. Germline V lookup: CDR1 SQVTM, CDR2 ANQGSEA. J lost 3 bases, V lost 5 bases, and 3 bases had no gene match. CDR3 loop: CSVQGTGYEQYF. CDR3 DNA: TGCAGCGTTCAGGGGACAGGCTACGAGCAGTACTTC.

The chain couples TRBV4-2 to TRBJ2-2; TRBD2 aligns across 7 bases. The germline V gene has CDR1 LGHNA and CDR2 YNFKEQ. With V trimmed by 4 bases and J by 3 bases, 8 bases remained unmatched. CDR3 length: 16 residues. CDR3 amino acids: CASSPRRLADTGELFF. The CDR3 nucleotides are TGTGCCAGCAGCCCCCGAAGGCTAGCGGACACCGGGGAGCTGTTTTTT.

The chain recombines TRBV28 with TRBJ2-6; D not resolved. Trimming took 2 bases from V and 2 from J, leaving 10 bases between them. CDR3 length equals 16 residues. Germline CDR1 reads MDHEN; CDR2 reads SYDVKM. CDR3 loop: CASSLPSLPGANVLTF. The CDR3 DNA is TGTGCCAGCAGTTTACCCTCCCTACCTGGGGCCAACGTCCTGACTTTC.

This clone was detected once. In DNA, the CDR3 is TGTGCCAGCAGCCCCGGACTAGCGGGAGCGATAGATACGCAGTATTTT. Translated, it gives CASSPGLAGAIDTQYF. The chain carries TRBV7-7 and TRBJ2-3; 13 bases match TRBD2. The CDR3 spans 16 residues. Trimming cost V 5 bases and J 5 bases; bases outside gene matches: 7. The V gene's germline CDR1 is SSHAT and CDR2 FNYEAQ (reference sequence).

This rearrangement joins TRBV27 to TRBJ2-7; TRBD2 agrees at 8 bases. This CDR3 is built from 15 residues. Germline CDR1 MNHEY, CDR2 SMNVEV (reference sequence). J lost 6 bases, V lost 7 bases, and 14 bases had no gene match. CDR3 residues: CASKLWAGGVSEQYF. CDR3 in DNA: TGTGCCAGCAAATTGTGGGCGGGAGGTGTAAGCGAGCAGTACTTC.

The chain has TRBV27 and TRBJ1-1, with 8 bases aligning to TRBD1. Germline V lookup: CDR1 MNHEY, CDR2 SMNVEV (reference sequence). The V and J ends lost 5 bases and 6 bases, in that order; junction bases with no gene match: 5. The CDR3 has 13 residues. CDR3 loop: CASSNPTGAEAFF. CDR3 bases: TGTGCCAGCAGTAACCCGACAGGGGCTGAAGCTTTCTTT.

This rearrangement joins TRBV18 to TRBJ2-1; 12 bases fit TRBD2. Per germline, CDR1 KGHSH and CDR2 LQKENI. The CDR3 contains 15 residues. V was clipped by 6 bases and J by 7 bases; unmatched bases: 7. The CDR3, as DNA: TGTGCCAGCTCCCAAGGCACTAGCGGGAGGAATGAGCAGTTCTTC. It is translated as CASSQGTSGRNEQFF.

Comments on this clone: The junction departs from germline at one end; a sequencing error may be responsible. The rearrangement uses TRBV5-8 and TRBJ2-1; TRBD2 agrees at 13 bases. Germline loops: CDR1 SGHTS, CDR2 YDEGEE. The CDR3 is 15 residues long. CDR3: CAGRSGLAGYNGQFF. The CDR3 region has the DNA TGTGCCGGCCGCTCGGGACTAGCGGGGTACAATGGGCAGTTCTTC.